This TCR beta chain was sequenced during a study of spatial heterogeneity in lung cancer. For the study at large: The library had UMIs, and each TCR and UMI pair averaged more than ten raw reads. Whole-study findings and limits: Ubiquitous, expanded tumor-derived TCRs were more frequently observed in blood at resection than at follow-up.

This clonotype was observed many times. The antigen is undetermined. Time point denoted: sample taken at primary tumor resection. Every TCR cDNA molecule bore its own unique molecular identifier. A single record per CDR3 protein comes from TCRdb applying MiXCR to the 5' RACE reads. The repertoire consists of around 11,000 distinct CDR3 sequences, with approximately 5.8% occurring once and the leading ten covering over 25%. Germline-derived CDR1 and CDR2 are WNHNN and SYGVQD (reference sequence). CDR3 size: 13 residues. The V end lost 2 bases, the J end lost 5 bases, and 9 bases lay between the germline ends.

The rearrangement uses TRBV10-1 and TRBJ2-5; D tentatively reads TRBD1 or TRBD2 (5 bases each). This clonotype was obtained from a male donor with early-stage non-small cell lung cancer. Sequences were derived from PBMCs, sampled at surgery. The CDR3 nucleotides read TGCGCCAGCAGTGAGCCGGGACGGGAGACCCAGTACTTC. Its translation: CASSEPGRETQYF.